This record covers a single T cell receptor (beta chain). What antigen it recognizes has not been identified. Base qualities are not at hand, and no much larger clone is one base apart. The sample originates from a study of Tregs in tolerant kidney transplant recipients (dated by TCRdb to the late 2010s). Notes on the research overall: The study applied TCRbeta sequencing to find donor-specific regulatory T cells before combined kidney and bone marrow transplantation and then followed those same cells after transplant. TCRbeta repertoire sequencing was used in a few healthy controls to compare several ways of expanding Tregs specific for an allogeneic donor. What the authors observed across the whole study: Expanding Tregs with activated donor B cells appeared to identify the most biologically relevant and donor-specific TCRbeta repertoire. Because the study included only a small number of patients, the results must be confirmed in larger populations and under other immunosuppression protocols. Biological reproducibility was not directly assessed, although technical replication error appeared to be minimal.

For TCRbeta CDR3 sequencing, genomic DNA was extracted from sorted cells using the QIAGEN DNeasy Blood and Tissue Kit. High-throughput TCRbeta CDR3 sequencing was carried out commercially through immunoSEQ, with PCR amplification with bias correction and internal controls included. The study's own analysis went as follows. A unique productive TCRbeta sequence was defined by the CDR3 nucleotide sequence when primers matched, and otherwise by the CDR3 amino acid sequence together with the Vbeta and Jbeta genes. To correct sorting error, sequences shared between sorted populations at a frequency ratio of 2:1 or less were removed; the rest were assigned to the higher population. A sequence counted as donor-reactive if, in CFSE-low cells, the sequence had a frequency of at least 0.01% and was expanded at least 5-fold compared with unstimulated cells. Repertoire divergence was quantified by Jensen-Shannon divergence using the top 100 TCRbeta sequences ranked by frequency. For samples with multiple sequencing runs, sorting error was corrected in each run separately before the runs were combined. TCRdb limited this immuneACCESS table to in-frame rearrangements with V and J called. A share of clones is missing; checked studies link under half to unresolved V genes, and the rest is unexplained. From that table come the V and J calls and clone size; the DNA was used to work out D and trimming. Recorded for this sample are some 90,000 clones; more than 80% of them occurred a single time. Clones ranked in the top ten supply roughly 4.3% of the sample.

Unstimulated Tregs (CD4+CD25+CD127-), CD4+ non-Tregs (CD4+CD25-), CD4 and CD8 cells were FACS-sorted from thawed PBMCs. Blood from healthy controls was obtained either as purchased buffy coats or from healthy volunteers. Healthy control blood was separated into PBMCs by Ficoll density gradient and cryopreserved, and patient PBMCs were collected both before and after transplant. Sequences were obtained from CD8+ T cells from blood. The sequence came from a human donor in good health.

The DNA is as follows: TGTGCCAGCAGCGTAGCTCCTACAGGACATAATTCACCCCTCCACTTT. Its coded protein is CASSVAPTGHNSPLHF. The rearranged segments are TRBV9 and TRBJ1-6; TRBD1 could be the D gene, as 5 bases match. Trimming removed 0 bases from V and 5 bases from J, leaving 12 bases between the germline ends. The CDR3 runs 16 amino acids, cysteine and phenylalanine included. This entry keeps only the CDR3 DNA: 48 bases, framed from base 1. From a lookup of the germline V gene, CDR1 and CDR2 are SGDLS and YYNGEE.